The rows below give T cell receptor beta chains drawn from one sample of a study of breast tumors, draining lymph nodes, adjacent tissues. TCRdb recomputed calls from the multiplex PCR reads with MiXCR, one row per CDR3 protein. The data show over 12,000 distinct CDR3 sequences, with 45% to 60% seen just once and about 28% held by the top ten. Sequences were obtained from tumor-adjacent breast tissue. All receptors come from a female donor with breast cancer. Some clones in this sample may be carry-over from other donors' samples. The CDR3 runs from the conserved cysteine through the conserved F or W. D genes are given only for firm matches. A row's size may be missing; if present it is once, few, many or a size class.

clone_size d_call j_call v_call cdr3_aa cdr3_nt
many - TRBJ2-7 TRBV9 CASSVETGETYEQYF TGTGCCAGCAGCGTAGAGACAGGAGAGACCTACGAGCAGTACTTC
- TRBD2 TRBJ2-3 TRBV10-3 CTISRAGGSDTQYF TGCACCATCAGTCGAGCGGGAGGCTCAGATACGCAGTATTTT
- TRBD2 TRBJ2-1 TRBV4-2 CASSRGAGEYNEQFF TGTGCCAGCAGCCGGGGAGCGGGAGAATACAATGAGCAGTTCTTC
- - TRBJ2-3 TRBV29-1 CSVTKSDTQYF TGCAGCGTGACGAAATCAGATACGCAGTATTTT
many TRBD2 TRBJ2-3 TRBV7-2 CASSLKTLTSGGSTDTQYF TGTGCCAGCAGCTTGAAAACCCTAACTAGCGGGGGAAGCACAGATACGCAGTATTTT
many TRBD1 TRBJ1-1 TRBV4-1 CASSPGQGIMRNTEAFF TGCGCCAGCAGCCCCGGACAGGGAATAATGAGGAACACTGAAGCTTTCTTT
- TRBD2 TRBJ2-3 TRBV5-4 CASSLGLAVTDTQYF TGTGCCAGCAGCTTGGGACTAGCCGTCACAGATACGCAGTATTTT
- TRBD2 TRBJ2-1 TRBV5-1 CASSRLAGGPVNEQFF TGCGCCAGCAGCAGGCTAGCGGGGGGGCCCGTCAATGAGCAGTTCTTC
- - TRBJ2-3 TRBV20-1 CSAREEGHGTDTQYF TGCAGTGCTAGAGAGGAAGGGCATGGAACAGATACGCAGTATTTT
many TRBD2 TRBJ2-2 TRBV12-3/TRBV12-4 CASVFTSGNTGELFF TGTGCCAGCGTTTTTACTAGCGGGAACACCGGGGAGCTGTTTTTT
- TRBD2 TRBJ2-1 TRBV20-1 CSAGLARRNEQFF TGCAGTGCTGGACTAGCGAGGCGCAATGAGCAGTTCTTC
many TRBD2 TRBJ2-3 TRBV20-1 CSARDSGRAGDTQYF TGCAGTGCTAGAGATAGCGGGAGGGCCGGGGATACGCAGTATTTT
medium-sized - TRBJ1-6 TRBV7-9 CASSLDSYNSPLHF TGTGCCAGCAGCCTCGACAGCTATAATTCACCCCTCCACTTT
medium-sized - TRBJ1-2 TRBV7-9 CASSLGRNYGYTF TGTGCCAGCAGCTTAGGGCGGAACTATGGCTACACCTTC
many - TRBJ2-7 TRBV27 CASGPWRADTYEQYF TGTGCCAGCGGGCCTTGGAGGGCAGACACCTACGAGCAGTACTTC
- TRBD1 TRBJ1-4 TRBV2 CTSRVGQGGEKLFF TGTACCAGCAGGGTCGGACAGGGGGGCGAAAAACTGTTTTTT
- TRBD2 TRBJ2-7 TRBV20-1 CSAMWTSGGSSYEQYF TGCAGTGCTATGTGGACTAGCGGGGGTAGCTCCTACGAGCAGTACTTC
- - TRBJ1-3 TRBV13 CASSLGGSGNTIYF TGTGCCAGCAGCTTAGGGGGGTCCGGAAACACCATATATTTT
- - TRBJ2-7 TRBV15 CATSSDSGGWSYEQYF TGTGCCACCAGCAGTGACTCGGGGGGCTGGAGCTACGAGCAGTACTTC
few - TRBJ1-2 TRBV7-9 CASNLGRNYGHTF TGTGCCAGCAACTTAGGGCGGAACTATGGCCACACCTTC
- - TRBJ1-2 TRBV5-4 CASRATGIYGYTF TGTGCCAGCAGGGCGACAGGAATATATGGCTACACCTTC
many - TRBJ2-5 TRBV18 CASSPDEWETQYF TGTGCCAGCTCACCGGACGAGTGGGAGACCCAGTACTTC
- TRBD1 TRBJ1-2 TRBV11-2 CASSSRTGGVNGYTF TGTGCCAGCAGCTCAAGGACAGGCGGGGTGAATGGCTACACCTTC
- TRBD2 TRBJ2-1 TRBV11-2 CASRGASGTSNEQFF TGTGCCAGTAGGGGGGCTAGCGGGACAAGCAATGAGCAGTTCTTC
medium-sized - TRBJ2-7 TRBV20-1 CSAMSGWGSYEQYF TGCAGTGCTATGTCCGGGTGGGGTTCCTACGAGCAGTACTTC
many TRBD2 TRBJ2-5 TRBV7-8 CASSLISPGTSVQPGTQYF TGTGCCAGCAGCTTAATTTCGCCCGGGACTAGCGTGCAACCCGGGACCCAGTACTTC
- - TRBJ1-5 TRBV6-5 CASRGRVDGPQHF TGTGCCAGCCGGGGACGAGTGGATGGGCCCCAGCATTTT
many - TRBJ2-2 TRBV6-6 CASSYASARDGELFF TGTGCCAGCAGTTACGCTAGCGCCAGGGACGGGGAGCTGTTTTTT
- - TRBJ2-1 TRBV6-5 CASRRGGRVRNEQFF TGTGCCAGCAGACGCGGGGGCCGGGTGAGGAATGAGCAGTTCTTC
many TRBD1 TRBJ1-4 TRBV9 CASSPGTVNEKLFF TGTGCCAGCAGCCCAGGGACAGTTAATGAAAAACTGTTTTTT
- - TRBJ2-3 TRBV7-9 CASSPYTDTQYF TGTGCCAGCAGCCCGTACACAGATACGCAGTATTTT
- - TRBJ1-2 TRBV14 CAHPEDSSFYICSAKELRDNGYTF -
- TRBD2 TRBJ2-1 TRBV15 CATSRMVASGNNEQFF TGTGCCACCAGCAGAATGGTGGCTAGCGGAAACAATGAGCAGTTCTTC
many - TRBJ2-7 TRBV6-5 CASSYETPSSYEQYF TGTGCCAGCAGTTACGAGACTCCCAGCTCCTACGAGCAGTACTTC
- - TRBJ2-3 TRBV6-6 CASSFYICSASWRDGTDTQYF -
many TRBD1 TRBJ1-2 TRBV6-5 CASSYVQGEANYGYTF TGTGCCAGCAGTTACGTGCAGGGGGAAGCTAACTATGGCTACACCTTC
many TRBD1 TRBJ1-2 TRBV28 CASSSTDRGLWGYTF TGTGCCAGCAGTTCCACGGACAGGGGGCTTTGGGGCTACACCTTC
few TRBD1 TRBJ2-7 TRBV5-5 CASSGGQGNYEQYF TGTGCCAGCAGCGGGGGACAGGGGAACTACGAGCAGTACTTC
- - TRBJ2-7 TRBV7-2 CASSLVNEQYF TGTGCCAGCAGCTTAGTGAACGAGCAGTACTTC
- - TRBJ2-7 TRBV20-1 CSAAKTAHYEQYF TGCAGTGCCGCCAAGACAGCCCACTACGAGCAGTACTTC
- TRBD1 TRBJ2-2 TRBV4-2 CASSLTGTANTGELFF TGTGCCAGCAGCCTGACCGGGACAGCGAACACCGGGGAGCTGTTTTTT
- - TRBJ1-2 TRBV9 CASSESTALVGYTF TGTGCCAGCAGCGAGTCGACAGCTCTCGTTGGCTACACCTTC
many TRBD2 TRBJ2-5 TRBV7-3 CASSLTSGGPLGTQYF TGTGCCAGCAGCTTAACTAGCGGGGGTCCTCTTGGGACCCAGTACTTC